What follows is one T cell receptor beta chain and its context. Per the study methods: Counts of nucleated cells, estimated from reference gene primer amplification, were obtained. Assay: immunoSEQ multiplex PCR; the TCRdb copy retains only in-frame clones and omits some. V and J calls and clone size are as listed in that table; D and trimming were resolved from the DNA. The data show approximately 210,000 clones, with around 80% seen just once and roughly 12% held by the top ten. This entry comes from a study of blood T cell repertoires in COVID-19. The overall study: From the United States, Italy and Spain came samples of acute and convalescent COVID-19. From T cells, B-cell-depleted T cells, or PBMCs came the material, which was cDNA or gDNA.

The sequence came from a woman in her thirties or forties with acute or convalescent COVID-19. The sequencing sample was made of peripheral blood.

The CDR3 nucleotides read TGTGCCAGCAGGAGGGAGATGGGCGGGGAGCTGTTTTTT. It is translated as CASRREMGGELFF. The chain is built from TRBV2 and TRBJ2-2; perhaps TRBD2 as D (5 bases). The CDR3 contains 13 residues. Trimming pared 6 bases from V and 7 bases from J, leaving 12 bases between. Germline V lookup: CDR1 SNHLY, CDR2 FYNNEI.